The T cell receptor beta chain described here comes from a study of technical replicates of blood from several donors. This clone was seen only once. Sequenced by immunoSEQ multiplex PCR; TCRdb stores in-frame clones only, minus some. The sample lists about 100,000 clones, roughly 94% seen once, with 0.24% in the top ten. Sample: T cells isolated from PBMCs. This sequence was found in a human donor in good health.

The CDR3 coding sequence is TGTGCCATCAGTGAGTCGGGAACGCGGGGGGCCGGCACTGAAGCTTTCTTT. Its translation is CAISESGTRGAGTEAFF. The genes are TRBV10-3 and TRBJ1-1; D possibly corresponds to TRBD1 (6 bases). CDR1 is ENHRY, CDR2 SYGVKD, per germline. V lost 0 bases and J 4 bases, leaving 18 bases between the germline ends. This CDR3 contains 17 residues.